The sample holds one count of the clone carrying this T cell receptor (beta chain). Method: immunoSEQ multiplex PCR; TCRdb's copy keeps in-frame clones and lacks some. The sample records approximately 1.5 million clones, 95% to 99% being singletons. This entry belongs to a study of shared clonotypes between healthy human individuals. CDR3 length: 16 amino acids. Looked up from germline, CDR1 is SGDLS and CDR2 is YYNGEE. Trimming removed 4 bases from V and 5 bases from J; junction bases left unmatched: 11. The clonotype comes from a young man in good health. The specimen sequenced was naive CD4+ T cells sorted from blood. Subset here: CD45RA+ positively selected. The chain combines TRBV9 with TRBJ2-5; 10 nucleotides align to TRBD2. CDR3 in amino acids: CASSFRAGGPGETQYF. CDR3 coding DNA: TGTGCCAGCAGCTTTCGAGCGGGAGGGCCGGGGGAGACCCAGTACTTC.